The sample holds a few counts of the clone carrying this T cell receptor beta chain. V was clipped by 7 bases and J by 4 bases; unmatched bases: 7. The CDR3 is made up of 13 amino acids. The germline V gene has CDR1 SGHAT and CDR2 FQNNGV. This sample stems from a study of cytotoxic CD8 clonotypes in ibrutinib-treated CLL. Study as a whole: Partial responders around 24, complete 2; some twelve progressed and roughly 14 stayed in remission by median roughly 73 months.

A 1 in 200,000 to 1 in 1 million T cell depth was the sequencing target. Sequenced by immunoSEQ multiplex PCR; TCRdb stores in-frame clones only, minus some. The repertoire consists of some 140,000 clones, with 70% to 80% occurring once and the leading ten covering 10% to 15%. This receptor was obtained from a human donor with chronic lymphocytic leukemia. Sequencing was performed on PBMCs, taken after 12 months of ibrutinib treatment. This rearrangement joins TRBV11-2 to TRBJ2-7, with TRBD1 matching over 7 bases. The CDR3 DNA follows: TGTGCCAGCACCTGGAGCAGGGGGTACGAGCAGTACTTC. It is translated as CASTWSRGYEQYF.